This T cell receptor (beta chain) was retrieved from a study of a mutant IDH1 vaccine in newly diagnosed glioma. The CDR3 has 16 residues. Unmatched junction bases numbered 6, after V lost 5 bases and J lost 0 bases. CDR1 and CDR2 (germline): WSHSY, SAAADI. Comment on this clone: The antigen remains unidentified.

Study-level findings and limits: 85% to 95% of patients showed vaccine-induced immune responses across multiple MHC alleles.

The repertoire was sequenced with immunoSEQ multiplex PCR; TCRdb's copy has only in-frame clones and lacks some. The sample has 65,000 to 85,000 clones, approximately 86% seen once. Time point defined: week 35, safety follow-up. Mutant IDH1 20-mer peptide, at 300 ug, made up each vaccine dose, with topical imiquimod. Patients in the study were vaccinated eight times, receiving shots in weeks 1, 3, 5, 7, 11, 15, 19 and 23. This rearrangement joins TRBV10-2 to TRBJ2-3, with 9 nucleotides matching TRBD2. This TCR came from a man aged 30-40 years with glioma. The sample consisted of PBMCs, taken from a glioma patient whose treatment included an IDH1 peptide vaccine. DNA for the CDR3: TGCGCCAGCAGTTGGATTAGCGGGGGTAGCACAGATACGCAGTATTTT. It is translated as CASSWISGGSTDTQYF.